Below, 4 T cell receptor beta chains from the same sample are listed, as sequenced in a study of blood T cell repertoires in COVID-19. Sequenced by immunoSEQ multiplex PCR; TCRdb stores in-frame clones only, minus some. The sample has under 70,000 clones, less than 85% seen once; the top ten hold about 20%. Specimen: peripheral blood. All receptors derive from a man in his sixties with acute or convalescent COVID-19.

The chain combines TRBV28 with TRBJ2-7; D is ambiguous. Germline loops: CDR1 MDHEN, CDR2 SYDVKM. The V end lost 6 bases, the J end lost 4 bases, and 10 bases lay between the germline ends. The CDR3 length is 12 residues. The DNA for the CDR3 is TGTGCCAGCAGCCTAACGCAATACGAGCAGTACTTC. Translation: CASSLTQYEQYF.

The chain couples TRBV6-5 to TRBJ1-3; D is perhaps TRBD1 (6 bases). V shed 6 bases and J shed 0 bases, with 9 bases lying between them. Germline-derived CDR1 and CDR2 are MNHEY and SVGAGI. The CDR3 has 14 residues. The CDR3 protein is CASSLGGSGNTIYF. DNA of the CDR3: TGTGCCAGCAGCCTAGGGGGCTCTGGAAACACCATATATTTT.

V gene TRBV5-8 combines with J gene TRBJ2-1; possible D gene TRBD2, 6 bases. This CDR3 contains 16 residues. V lost 3 bases, J lost 8 bases, and 21 bases lay in between. Germline CDR1 reads SGHTS; CDR2 reads YDEGEE. The CDR3 sequence: CASSSLGGNLIHEQFF. In DNA form, the CDR3 reads TGTGCCAGCAGCTCACTGGGCGGGAACCTAATCCATGAGCAGTTCTTC.

In this sample, this clone turned up once. The chain has TRBV19 and TRBJ2-7; 7 bases agree with TRBD2. Trimming at V came to 9 bases and at J to 7 bases, leaving 6 bases not matched to a gene. The CDR3 covers 11 residues. Germline-derived CDR1 and CDR2 are LNHDA and SQIVND (reference sequence). This chain's CDR3 is CASGTTGEQYF. CDR3 nucleotides: TGTGCCAGCGGGACTACCGGGGAGCAGTACTTC. Combining the CDR3 with reference TRBV19 and TRBJ2-7 gives the whole variable domain DGGITQSPKYLFRKEGQNVTLSCEQNLNHDAMYWYRQDPGQGLRLIYYSQIVNDFQKGDIAEGYSVSREKKESFPLTVTSAQKNPTAFYLCASGTTGEQYFGPGTRLTVT.